The text below deals with one TCR beta chain. The record originates from a study of blood T cell dynamics during melanoma immunotherapy. The wider study: Metastatic melanoma patients received first-line pembrolizumab or nivolumab plus ipilimumab.

Time point defined: pre-treatment baseline. One draw preceded checkpoint blockade; another followed its first cycle at week 3. Assay used: immunoSEQ multiplex PCR; TCRdb lists only in-frame clones, some missing. Among 3,500 to 5,500 clones listed, around 96% were seen once. Sequenced here: effector memory CD8+ T cells from blood, sampled from a patient treated with checkpoint blockade. This sequence originates from a human donor with melanoma.

CDR3 residues: CASSRGLAGGWGTDTQYF. The CDR3 DNA sequence: TGTGCCAGCAGCCGAGGACTAGCGGGAGGTTGGGGCACAGATACGCAGTATTTT. The chain combines TRBV13 with TRBJ2-3; 14 bases line up with TRBD2. This CDR3 is 18 amino acids long. V was clipped by 5 bases and J by 1 base; unmatched bases: 8. Germline V gene sequence: CDR1 PRHDT, CDR2 FYEKMQ (reference sequence).